This T cell receptor (beta chain) was observed in a study of graft-versus-host responses after intestinal transplantation. About the research overall: Transplant types were multivisceral, liver-intestinal, or isolated intestinal. Every transplant recipient was induced with anti-thymocyte globulin, then maintained on tacrolimus and steroids for roughly 3 years.

The CDR3 is 14 amino acids. Trimming stripped 6 bases from V and 4 bases from J, with 15 bases between. From germline, CDR1 is MNHEY and CDR2 SVGAGI. Only in-frame clones appear in the TCRdb table, and some are missing; sequencing was by immunoSEQ multiplex PCR. The sample carries around 19,000 clones, approximately 46% recorded once. The chain links TRBV6-5 to TRBJ1-1; D might be TRBD1 (6 bases). Sequenced here: alloreactive CD4+ T cells from a mixed lymphocyte reaction culture, sampled before intestinal transplant. The subset here: CFSE-low proliferating T cells sorted from approximately six-day pre-transplant mixed lymphocyte reaction (GvH or HvG direction). The TCR originated in a human patient who received an intestinal transplant. The CDR3 loop reads CASSNNQGITEAFF. The DNA for the CDR3 is TGTGCCAGCAGCAACAACCAGGGGATCACTGAAGCTTTCTTT.